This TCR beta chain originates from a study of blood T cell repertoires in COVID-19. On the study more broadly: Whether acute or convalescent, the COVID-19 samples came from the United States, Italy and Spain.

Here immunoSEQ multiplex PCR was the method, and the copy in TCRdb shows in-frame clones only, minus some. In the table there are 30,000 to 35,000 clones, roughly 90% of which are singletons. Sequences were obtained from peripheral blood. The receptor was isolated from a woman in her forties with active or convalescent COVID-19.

The CDR3 DNA is TGTGCCAGCTCACCAAGGGACAGTCAAGAGACCCAGTACTTC. Translated: CASSPRDSQETQYF. The chain is built from TRBV18 and TRBJ2-5; 7 bases map to TRBD1. Unmatched junction bases numbered 2, after V lost 2 bases and J lost 2 bases. CDR3 length equals 14 residues. CDR1 and CDR2 (germline): KGHSH, LQKENI.